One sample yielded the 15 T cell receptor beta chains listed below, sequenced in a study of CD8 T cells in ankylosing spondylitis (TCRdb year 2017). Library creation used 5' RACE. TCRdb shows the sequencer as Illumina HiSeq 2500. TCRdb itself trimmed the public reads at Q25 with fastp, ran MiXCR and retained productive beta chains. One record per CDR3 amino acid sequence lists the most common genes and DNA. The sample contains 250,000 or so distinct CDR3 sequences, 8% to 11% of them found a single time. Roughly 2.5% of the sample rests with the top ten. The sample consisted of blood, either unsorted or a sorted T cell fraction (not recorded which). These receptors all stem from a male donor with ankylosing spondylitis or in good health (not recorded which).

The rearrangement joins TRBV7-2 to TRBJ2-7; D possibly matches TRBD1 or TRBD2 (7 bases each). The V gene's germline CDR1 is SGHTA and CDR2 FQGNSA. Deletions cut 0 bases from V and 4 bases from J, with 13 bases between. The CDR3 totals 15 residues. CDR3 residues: CASSLAGGGQYEQYF. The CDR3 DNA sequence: TGTGCCAGCAGCTTAGCGGGAGGGGGACAGTACGAGCAGTACTTC.

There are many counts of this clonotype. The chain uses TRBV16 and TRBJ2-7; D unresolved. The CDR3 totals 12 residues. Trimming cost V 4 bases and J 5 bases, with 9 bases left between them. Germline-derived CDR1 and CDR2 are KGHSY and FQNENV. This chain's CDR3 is CASSPLKNEQYF. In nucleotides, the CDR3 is TGTGCCAGCAGCCCACTTAAGAACGAGCAGTACTTC.

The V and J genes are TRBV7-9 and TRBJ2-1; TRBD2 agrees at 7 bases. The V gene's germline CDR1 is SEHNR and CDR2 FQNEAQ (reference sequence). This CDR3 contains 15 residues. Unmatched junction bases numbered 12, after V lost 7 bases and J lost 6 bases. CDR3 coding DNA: TGTGCCAGCACCACCGGGACTACACAAACCAATGAGCAGTTCTTC. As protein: CASTTGTTQTNEQFF.

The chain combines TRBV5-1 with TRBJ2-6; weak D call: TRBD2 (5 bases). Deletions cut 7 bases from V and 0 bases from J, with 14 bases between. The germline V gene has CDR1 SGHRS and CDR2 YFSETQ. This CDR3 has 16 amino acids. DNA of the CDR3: TGCGCCAGCGGTCCGGGCGGACTCTCTGGGGCCAACGTCCTGACTTTC. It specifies CASGPGGLSGANVLTF. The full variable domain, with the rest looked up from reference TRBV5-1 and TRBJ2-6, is KAGVTQTPRYLIKTRGQQVTLSCSPISGHRSVSWYQQTPGQGLQFLFEYFSETQRNKGNFPGRFSGRQFSNSRSEMNVSTLELGDSALYLCASGPGGLSGANVLTFGAGSRLTVL.

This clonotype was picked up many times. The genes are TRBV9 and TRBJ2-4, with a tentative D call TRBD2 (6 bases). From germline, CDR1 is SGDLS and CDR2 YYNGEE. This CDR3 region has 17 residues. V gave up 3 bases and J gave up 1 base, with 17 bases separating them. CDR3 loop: CASSGGVVLTAKNIQYF. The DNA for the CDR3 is TGTGCCAGCAGCGGCGGGGTGGTTCTAACGGCCAAAAACATTCAGTACTTC. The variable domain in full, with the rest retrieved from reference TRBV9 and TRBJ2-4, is DSGVTQTPKHLITATGQRVTLRCSPRSGDLSVYWYQQSLDQGLQFLIQYYNGEERAKGNILERFSAQQFPDLHSELNLSSLELGDSALYFCASSGGVVLTAKNIQYFGAGTRLSVL.

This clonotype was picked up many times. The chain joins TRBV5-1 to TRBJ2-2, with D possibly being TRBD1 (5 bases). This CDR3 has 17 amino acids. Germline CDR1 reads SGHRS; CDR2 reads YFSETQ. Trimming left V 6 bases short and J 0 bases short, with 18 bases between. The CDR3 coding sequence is TGCGCCAGCATCCCGACAGACCGAATCGCGAACACCGGGGAGCTGTTTTTT. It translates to CASIPTDRIANTGELFF. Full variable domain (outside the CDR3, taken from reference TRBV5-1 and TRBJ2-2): KAGVTQTPRYLIKTRGQQVTLSCSPISGHRSVSWYQQTPGQGLQFLFEYFSETQRNKGNFPGRFSGRQFSNSRSEMNVSTLELGDSALYLCASIPTDRIANTGELFFGEGSRLTVL.

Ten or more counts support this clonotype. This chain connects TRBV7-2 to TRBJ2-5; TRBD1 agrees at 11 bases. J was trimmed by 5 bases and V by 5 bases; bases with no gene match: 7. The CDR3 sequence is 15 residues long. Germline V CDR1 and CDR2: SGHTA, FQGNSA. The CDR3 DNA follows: TGTGCCAGCAGCACCCCGGGACAGGGGGTGGAGACCCAGTACTTC. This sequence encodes CASSTPGQGVETQYF.

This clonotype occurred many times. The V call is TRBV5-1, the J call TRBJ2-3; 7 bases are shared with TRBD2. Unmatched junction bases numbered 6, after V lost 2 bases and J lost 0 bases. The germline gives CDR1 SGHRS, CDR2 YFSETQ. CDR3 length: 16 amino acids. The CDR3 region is CASSFGLAASTDTQYF. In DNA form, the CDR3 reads TGCGCCAGCAGCTTCGGGCTAGCGGCGAGCACAGATACGCAGTATTTT.

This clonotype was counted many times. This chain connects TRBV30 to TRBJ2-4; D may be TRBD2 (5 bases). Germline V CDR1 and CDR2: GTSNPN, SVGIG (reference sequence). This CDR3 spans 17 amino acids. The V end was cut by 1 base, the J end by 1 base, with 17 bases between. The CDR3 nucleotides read TGTGCCTGGAGTGCGAGGGATACTAGGAATGCCAAAAACATTCAGTACTTC. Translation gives CAWSARDTRNAKNIQYF.

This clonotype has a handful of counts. The DNA for the CDR3 is TGCAGTGCTCCTAGCGGGAAGCCGAACACCGGGGAGCTGTTTTTT. Translation: CSAPSGKPNTGELFF. This chain joins TRBV20-1 and TRBJ2-2; 9 nucleotides line up with TRBD2. The CDR3 contains 15 residues. The V gene's germline CDR1 is DFQATT and CDR2 SNEGSKA (reference sequence). V dropped 5 bases and J dropped 0; count of bases not matched to a gene: 4.

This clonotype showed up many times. The CDR3 loop is CASAGTSFNEQFF. CDR3 bases: TGTGCCAGCGCGGGGACTAGCTTTAATGAGCAGTTCTTC. V and J are TRBV19 and TRBJ2-1; 9 bases match TRBD2. Per the germline V gene, CDR1 is LNHDA and CDR2 is SQIVND (reference sequence). The CDR3 is 13 residues long. The V gene end was trimmed by 9 bases and the J gene end by 7 bases; junction bases not matched to a gene: 7.

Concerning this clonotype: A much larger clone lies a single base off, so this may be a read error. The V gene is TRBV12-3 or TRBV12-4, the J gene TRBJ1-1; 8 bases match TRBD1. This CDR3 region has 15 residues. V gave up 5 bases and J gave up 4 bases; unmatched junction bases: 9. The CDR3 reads CASSARTGSGTEAFF. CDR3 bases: TGTGCCAGCAGTGCAAGGACAGGGAGCGGCACTGAAGCTTTCTTT.

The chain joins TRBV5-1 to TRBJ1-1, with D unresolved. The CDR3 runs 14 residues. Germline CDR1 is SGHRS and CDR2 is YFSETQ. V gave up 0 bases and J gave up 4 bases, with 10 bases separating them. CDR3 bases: TGCGCCAGCAGCTTGGCAGCGGAGAGCACTGAAGCTTTCTTT. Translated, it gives CASSLAAESTEAFF.

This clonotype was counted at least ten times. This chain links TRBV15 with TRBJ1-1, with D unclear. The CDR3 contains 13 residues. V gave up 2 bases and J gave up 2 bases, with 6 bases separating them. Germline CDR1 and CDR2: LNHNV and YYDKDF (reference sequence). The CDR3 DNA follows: TGTGCCACCAGCAGACACCCTAACACTGAAGCTTTCTTT. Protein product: CATSRHPNTEAFF.

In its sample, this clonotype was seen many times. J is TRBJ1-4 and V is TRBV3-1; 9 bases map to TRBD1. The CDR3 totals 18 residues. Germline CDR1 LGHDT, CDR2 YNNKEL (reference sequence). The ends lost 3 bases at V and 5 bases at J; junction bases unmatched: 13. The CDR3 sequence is CASSHLPGTGRGNEKLFF. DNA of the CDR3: TGTGCCAGCAGCCACCTTCCCGGGACAGGGAGGGGGAATGAAAAACTGTTTTTT.